This TCR beta chain originates from a study of CD8 T cells in ankylosing spondylitis. Overall study findings and caveats: From matched ankylosing spondylitis synovial fluid, disease-linked clones were reportedly recovered at significantly enriched levels. Certain motif variants had earlier been reported in reactive arthritis synovial fluid and blood.

J was trimmed by 7 bases and V by 4 bases; bases with no gene match: 14. Germline V gene sequence: CDR1 MNHNS, CDR2 SASEGT. This CDR3 region has 16 residues. TCRdb reanalysed the 5' RACE reads using MiXCR and keeps one entry per CDR3 protein. The sample consists of 300,000 to 400,000 distinct CDR3 sequences, about 15% of them appearing once. This clonotype was observed a few times. Its antigen is unidentified. This TCR derives from a male donor with ankylosing spondylitis or in good health (not recorded which). Material: blood, either unsorted or a sorted T cell fraction (not recorded which). The V and J genes are TRBV6-1 and TRBJ2-3; 7 positions match TRBD1. For the CDR3, the DNA is TGTGCCAGCAGTGGAACCGGGACAGTACTCGGGAATACGCAGTATTTT. This translates into CASSGTGTVLGNTQYF.